A selection of T cell receptor beta chains follows, all from one sample in a study of blood T cells in healthy people across ages. TCRdb called the 5' RACE reads again in MiXCR, with one record for every CDR3 protein. The data contain 750,000 to 1,000,000 distinct CDR3 sequences, almost 30% of them seen just once; the ten biggest clones take up roughly 10%. Another study also made use of these data, one on T cells of mothers and their children.

The sample taken for sequencing was blood. These receptors were collected from a woman in her thirties or forties in good health. CDR3s include the opening cysteine and the closing phenylalanine or tryptophan. The D gene is left open where the match is weak. Clone size is not always given. Where it is, it says once, few, many or a class for expanded clones.

TRBD1 | few | TRBJ2-3 | TRBV29-1 | CSAVDRGHTDTQYF | TGCAGCGCCGTAGACAGGGGGCACACAGATACGCAGTATTTT
TRBD1 | many | TRBJ2-3 | TRBV12-3/TRBV12-4 | CASSFGQGRPDTQYF | TGTGCCAGCAGTTTCGGACAGGGTCGGCCAGATACGCAGTATTTT
NA | few | TRBJ1-1 | TRBV7-3 | CASSLTMSSEAFF | TGTGCCAGCAGCTTAACGATGTCCTCTGAAGCTTTCTTT
NA | NA | TRBJ2-7 | TRBV7-9 | CASSLALGVIPYEQYF | TGTGCCAGCAGCTTAGCGCTCGGGGTTATTCCCTACGAGCAGTACTTC
TRBD2 | many | TRBJ2-5 | TRBV11-2 | CASSFGSTSGGEETQYF | TGTGCCAGCAGCTTTGGGTCCACTTCCGGGGGGGAAGAGACCCAGTACTTC
NA | NA | TRBJ2-1 | TRBV20-1 | CSAMGGAVWTQFF | TGCAGTGCTATGGGGGGGGCAGTGTGGACCCAGTTCTTC
TRBD1 | NA | TRBJ2-1 | TRBV7-6 | CASSPGQGPLYSDNEQFF | TGTGCCAGCAGTCCGGGACAGGGGCCCCTTTACTCCGACAATGAGCAGTTCTTC
TRBD2 | NA | TRBJ2-7 | TRBV3-1 | CASSRGGLRSSYEQYF | TGTGCCAGCAGCCGCGGGGGGTTAAGGAGCTCCTACGAGCAGTACTTC
NA | NA | TRBJ2-7 | TRBV4-2 | CASSQDLANEQYF | TGTGCCAGCAGCCAAGATCTCGCGAATGAGCAGTACTTC
TRBD2 | few | TRBJ2-4 | TRBV5-1 | CASSPGLAGLAKNIQYF | TGCGCCAGCAGCCCAGGACTAGCGGGGCTAGCCAAAAACATTCAGTACTTC
NA | many | TRBJ2-5 | TRBV20-1 | CSATDRRYQETQYF | TGCAGTGCGACGGACAGAAGATACCAAGAGACCCAGTACTTC
NA | NA | TRBJ1-3 | TRBV5-1 | CASSSGDGGNTIYF | TGCGCCAGCAGCTCTGGGGACGGGGGAAACACCATATATTTT
NA | NA | TRBJ1-5 | TRBV3-1 | CASSQGLTNQPQHF | TGTGCCAGCAGCCAGGGTTTGACCAATCAGCCCCAGCATTTT
TRBD2 | few | TRBJ2-1 | TRBV27 | CASTPLSGGANNEQFF | TGTGCCAGCACCCCACTGAGCGGGGGGGCGAACAATGAGCAGTTCTTC
NA | few | TRBJ1-1 | TRBV5-1 | CASSGGTGNTEAFF | TGTGCCAGCAGTGGAGGGACGGGGAACACTGAAGCTTTCTTT
NA | NA | TRBJ1-1 | TRBV7-2 | CASSAGNPPLTEAFF | TGTGCCAGCAGCGCGGGGAACCCCCCCCTCACTGAAGCTTTCTTT
NA | few | TRBJ2-1 | TRBV3-1 | CASSSLRDTSYNEQFF | TGTGCCAGCAGCTCTTTACGGGACACATCCTACAATGAGCAGTTCTTC
NA | few | TRBJ1-2 | TRBV15 | CATSSLQGPLGGYTF | TGTGCCACCAGCAGTTTACAGGGCCCCCTTGGTGGCTACACCTTC
NA | few | TRBJ2-5 | TRBV20-1 | CSALRGGGAGETQYF | TGCAGTGCCCTGAGGGGAGGGGGGGCCGGAGAGACCCAGTACTTC
NA | NA | TRBJ1-1 | TRBV12-3/TRBV12-4 | CASRHGPEAFF | TGTGCCAGCAGGCATGGGCCTGAAGCTTTCTTT
NA | NA | TRBJ2-7 | TRBV19 | CASGIPNSYEQYF | TGTGCCAGTGGGATACCTAACTCCTACGAGCAGTACTTC
TRBD2 | NA | TRBJ2-5 | TRBV19 | CATREGPREQYF | TGTGCCACTAGGGAGGGTCCTCGGGAGCAGTACTTC
TRBD1 | few | TRBJ2-7 | TRBV12-3/TRBV12-4 | CASSFRGQYYEQYF | TGTGCCAGCAGTTTCCGGGGACAGTACTACGAGCAGTACTTC
NA | NA | TRBJ1-5 | TRBV5-5 | CASSLGSRVGSNQPQHF | TGTGCCAGCAGCTTGGGGAGCAGGGTGGGGAGCAATCAGCCCCAGCATTTT
NA | many | TRBJ2-7 | TRBV9 | CASSGADVYEQYF | TGTGCCAGCAGCGGGGCGGACGTCTACGAGCAGTACTTC
NA | NA | TRBJ2-1 | TRBV6-1 | CASIKVSYNEQFF | TGTGCCAGCATCAAGGTTTCCTACAATGAGCAGTTCTTC
NA | NA | TRBJ1-5 | TRBV12-3/TRBV12-4 | CASSFSMGPLHQPQHF | TGTGCCAGCAGTTTTTCTATGGGTCCGCTCCATCAGCCCCAGCATTTT
NA | NA | TRBJ2-2 | TRBV5-1 | CASSFEWVPVTGELFF | TGCGCCAGCAGCTTTGAGTGGGTACCCGTTACCGGGGAGCTGTTTTTT
NA | NA | TRBJ1-4 | TRBV7-2 | CASSRHTQGLANEKPFF | TGTGCCAGCAGCCGACATACCCAGGGCCTAGCTAATGAAAAACCGTTTTTT
NA | NA | TRBJ2-1 | TRBV20-1 | CSAFSTSNEQFF | TGCAGTGCTTTCTCCACTAGCAATGAGCAGTTCTTC
NA | many | TRBJ2-7 | TRBV5-1 | CASSLATNDEQYF | TGCGCCAGCAGCTTGGCGACCAACGACGAGCAGTACTTC
NA | NA | TRBJ1-2 | TRBV7-9 | CASSLEGWGRGSDGYTF | TGTGCCAGCAGCTTAGAAGGGTGGGGCAGAGGATCCGACGGCTACACCTTC
NA | NA | TRBJ1-5 | TRBV2 | CASSDGHFNQPQHF | TGTGCCAGCAGTGATGGACATTTTAATCAGCCCCAGCATTTT
TRBD2 | NA | TRBJ2-2 | TRBV9 | CASSVGVGGITGELFF | TGTGCCAGCAGCGTAGGCGTCGGGGGGATCACCGGGGAGCTGTTTTTT
NA | few | TRBJ2-3 | TRBV6-1 | CASSESGDTQYF | TGTGCCAGCAGTGAATCGGGGGATACGCAGTATTTT
NA | NA | TRBJ1-1 | TRBV10-3 | CAISAPGLVTEAFF | TGTGCCATCAGTGCCCCGGGGTTGGTCACTGAAGCTTTCTTT
NA | few | TRBJ1-2 | TRBV7-2 | CASSLEWTNYGYTF | TGTGCCAGCAGCTTAGAGTGGACTAACTATGGCTACACCTTC
TRBD2 | many | TRBJ2-3 | TRBV4-1 | CASSLIALAGEKDTQYF | TGCGCCAGCAGCCTAATCGCTCTAGCGGGGGAAAAGGATACGCAGTATTTT
NA | NA | TRBJ2-1 | TRBV7-9 | CAIPTTGSAETQFF | TGTGCCATCCCAACTACAGGGTCCGCAGAGACCCAGTTCTTC
TRBD1 | many | TRBJ1-2 | TRBV10-3 | CAISPAGQIYTF | TGTGCCATCAGTCCGGCGGGACAGATCTACACCTTC
NA | NA | TRBJ1-1 | TRBV24-1 | CATSDHQNTEAFF | TGTGCCACCAGTGATCACCAGAACACTGAAGCTTTCTTT